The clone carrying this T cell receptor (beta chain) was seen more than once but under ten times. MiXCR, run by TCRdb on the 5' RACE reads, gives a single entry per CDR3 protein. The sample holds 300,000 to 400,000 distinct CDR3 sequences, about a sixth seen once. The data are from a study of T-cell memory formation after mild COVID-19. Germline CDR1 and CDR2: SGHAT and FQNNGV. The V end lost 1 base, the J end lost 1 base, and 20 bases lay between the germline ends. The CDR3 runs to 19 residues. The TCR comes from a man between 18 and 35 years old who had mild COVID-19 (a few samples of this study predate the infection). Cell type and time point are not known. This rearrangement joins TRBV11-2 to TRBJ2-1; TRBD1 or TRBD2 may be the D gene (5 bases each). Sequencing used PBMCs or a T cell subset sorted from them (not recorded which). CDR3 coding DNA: TGTGCCAGCAGCTTAGTGGGGGTGATTCGGGACGGGTCCTACAATGAGCAGTTCTTC. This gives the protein CASSLVGVIRDGSYNEQFF.